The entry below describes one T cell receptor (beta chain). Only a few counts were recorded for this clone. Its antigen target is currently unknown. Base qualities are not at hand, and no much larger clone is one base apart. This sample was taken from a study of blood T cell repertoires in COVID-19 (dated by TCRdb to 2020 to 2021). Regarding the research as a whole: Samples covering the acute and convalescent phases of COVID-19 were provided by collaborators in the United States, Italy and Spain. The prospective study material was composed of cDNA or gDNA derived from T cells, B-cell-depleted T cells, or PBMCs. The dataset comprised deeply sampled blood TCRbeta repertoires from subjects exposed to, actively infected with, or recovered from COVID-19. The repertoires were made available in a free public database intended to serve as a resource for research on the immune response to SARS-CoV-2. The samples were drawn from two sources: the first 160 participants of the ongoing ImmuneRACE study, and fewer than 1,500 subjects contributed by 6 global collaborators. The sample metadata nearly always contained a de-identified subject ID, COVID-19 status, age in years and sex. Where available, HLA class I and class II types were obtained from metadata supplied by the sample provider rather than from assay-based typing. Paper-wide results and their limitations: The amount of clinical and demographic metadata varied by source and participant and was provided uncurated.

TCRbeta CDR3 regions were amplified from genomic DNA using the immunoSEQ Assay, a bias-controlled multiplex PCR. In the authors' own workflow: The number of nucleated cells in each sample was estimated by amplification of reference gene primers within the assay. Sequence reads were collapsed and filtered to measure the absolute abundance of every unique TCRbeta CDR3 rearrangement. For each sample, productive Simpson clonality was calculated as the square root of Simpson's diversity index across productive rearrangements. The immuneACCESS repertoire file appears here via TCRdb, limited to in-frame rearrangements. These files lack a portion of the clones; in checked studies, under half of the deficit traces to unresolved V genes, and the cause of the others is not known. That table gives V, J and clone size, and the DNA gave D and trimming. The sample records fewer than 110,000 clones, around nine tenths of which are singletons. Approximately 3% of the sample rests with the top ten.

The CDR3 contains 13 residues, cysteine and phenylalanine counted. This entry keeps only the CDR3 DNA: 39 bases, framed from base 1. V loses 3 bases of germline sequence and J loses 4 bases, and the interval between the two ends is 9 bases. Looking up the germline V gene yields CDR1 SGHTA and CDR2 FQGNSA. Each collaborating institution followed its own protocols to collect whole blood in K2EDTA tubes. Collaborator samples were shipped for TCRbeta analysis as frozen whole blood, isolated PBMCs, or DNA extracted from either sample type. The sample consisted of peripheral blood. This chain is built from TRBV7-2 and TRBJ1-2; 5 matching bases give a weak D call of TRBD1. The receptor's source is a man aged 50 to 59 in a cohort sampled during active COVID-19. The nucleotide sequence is TGTGCCAGCAGCTTCTCAGGGCCCTATGGCTACACCTTC. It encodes CASSFSGPYGYTF.